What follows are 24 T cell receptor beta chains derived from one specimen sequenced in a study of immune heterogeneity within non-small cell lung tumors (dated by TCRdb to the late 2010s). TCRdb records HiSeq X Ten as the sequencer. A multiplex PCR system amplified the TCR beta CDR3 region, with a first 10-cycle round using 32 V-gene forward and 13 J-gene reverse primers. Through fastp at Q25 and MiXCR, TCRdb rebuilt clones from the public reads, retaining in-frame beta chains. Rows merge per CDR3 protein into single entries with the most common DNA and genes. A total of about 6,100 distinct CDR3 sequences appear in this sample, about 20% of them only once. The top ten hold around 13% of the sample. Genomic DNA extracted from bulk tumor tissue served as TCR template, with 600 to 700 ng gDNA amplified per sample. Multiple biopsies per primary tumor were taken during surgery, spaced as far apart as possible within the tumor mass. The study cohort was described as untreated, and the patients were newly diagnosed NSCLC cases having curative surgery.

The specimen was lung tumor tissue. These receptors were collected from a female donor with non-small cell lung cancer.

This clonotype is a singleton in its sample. In DNA, the CDR3 is TGCAGCTCTTCAGACATATTGGATGACCACAATGAGCAGTTCTTC. Protein product: CSSSDILDDHNEQFF. The rearrangement links TRBV29-1 to TRBJ2-1; D remains unclear. From germline, CDR1 is SQVTM and CDR2 ANQGSEA. The V gene lost 8 bases and the J gene lost 5 bases, with 22 bases spanning the gap. The CDR3 consists of 15 residues.

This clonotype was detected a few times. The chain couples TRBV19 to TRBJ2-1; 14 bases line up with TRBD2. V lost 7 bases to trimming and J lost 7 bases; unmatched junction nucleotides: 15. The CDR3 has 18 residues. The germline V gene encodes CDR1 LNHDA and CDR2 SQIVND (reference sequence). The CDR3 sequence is CASTPWPGTSGSQNEQFF. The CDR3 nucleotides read TGTGCCAGTACCCCCTGGCCCGGGACTAGCGGGAGTCAGAATGAGCAGTTCTTC.

CDR3 coding DNA: TGCAGTGCTAGTTCTAGCGGGAGTCACAATGAGCAGTTCTTC. Encoded protein: CSASSSGSHNEQFF. The V gene is TRBV20-1, the J gene TRBJ2-1, with 10 bases identical to TRBD2. The V segment lost 3 bases and the J segment 5 bases; nucleotides outside the gene matches: 4. Germline CDR1 is DFQATT and CDR2 is SNEGSKA (reference sequence). The CDR3 is made up of 14 amino acids.

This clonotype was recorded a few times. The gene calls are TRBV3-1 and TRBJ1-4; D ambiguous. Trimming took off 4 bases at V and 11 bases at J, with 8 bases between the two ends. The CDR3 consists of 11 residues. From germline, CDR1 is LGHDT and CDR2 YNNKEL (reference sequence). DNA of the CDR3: TGTGCCAGCAGCCTCCTGGGGAAACTGTTTTTT. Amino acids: CASSLLGKLFF. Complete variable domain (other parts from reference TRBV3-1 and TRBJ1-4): DTAVSQTPKYLVTQMGNDKSIKCEQNLGHDTMYWYKQDSKKFLKIMFSYNNKELIINETVPNRFSPKSPDKAHLNLHINSLELGDSAVYFCASSLLGKLFFGSGTQLSVL.

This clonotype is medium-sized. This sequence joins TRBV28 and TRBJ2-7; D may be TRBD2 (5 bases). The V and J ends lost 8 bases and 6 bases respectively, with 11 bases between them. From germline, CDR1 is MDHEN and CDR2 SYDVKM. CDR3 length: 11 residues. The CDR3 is CASRGFSEQYF. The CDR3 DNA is TGTGCCAGCCGAGGGTTTTCCGAGCAGTACTTC.

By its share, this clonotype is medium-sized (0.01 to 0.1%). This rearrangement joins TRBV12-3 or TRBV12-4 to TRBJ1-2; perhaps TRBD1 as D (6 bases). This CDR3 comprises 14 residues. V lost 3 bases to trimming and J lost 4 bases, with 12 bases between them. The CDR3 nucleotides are TGTGCCAGCAGTTTCAGGGGCAGCCCCTATGGCTACACCTTC. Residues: CASSFRGSPYGYTF.

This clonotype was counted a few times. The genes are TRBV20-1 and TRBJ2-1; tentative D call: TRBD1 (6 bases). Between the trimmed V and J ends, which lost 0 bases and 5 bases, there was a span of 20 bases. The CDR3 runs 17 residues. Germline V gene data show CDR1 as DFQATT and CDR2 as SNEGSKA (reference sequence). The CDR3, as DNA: TGCAGTGCTAGAGACCCCGTAGGGGGTCCCCTCCACAATGAGCAGTTCTTC. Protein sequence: CSARDPVGGPLHNEQFF.

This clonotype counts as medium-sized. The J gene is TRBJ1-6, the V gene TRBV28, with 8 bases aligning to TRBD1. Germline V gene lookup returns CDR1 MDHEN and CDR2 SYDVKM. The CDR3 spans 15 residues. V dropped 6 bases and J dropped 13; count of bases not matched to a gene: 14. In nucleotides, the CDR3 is TGTGCCAGCAGCCTACTGGACAGGGCCGGCCGTCCCCTCCACTTT. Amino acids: CASSLLDRAGRPLHF.

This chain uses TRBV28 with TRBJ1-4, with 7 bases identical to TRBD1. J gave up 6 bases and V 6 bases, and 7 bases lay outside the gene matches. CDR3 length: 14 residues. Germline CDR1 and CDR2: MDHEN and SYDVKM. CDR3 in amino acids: CASSLTGLDEKLFF. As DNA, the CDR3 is TGTGCCAGCAGCCTGACAGGGTTGGATGAAAAACTGTTTTTT.

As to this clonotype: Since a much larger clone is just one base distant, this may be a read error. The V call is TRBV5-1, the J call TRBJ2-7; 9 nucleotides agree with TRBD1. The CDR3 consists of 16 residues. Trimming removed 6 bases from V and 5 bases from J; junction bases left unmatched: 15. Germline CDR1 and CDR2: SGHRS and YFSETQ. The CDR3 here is CASILNSGTGLNEQYF. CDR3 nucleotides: TGCGCCAGCATCTTAAACTCCGGGACAGGGTTGAACGAGCAGTACTTC.

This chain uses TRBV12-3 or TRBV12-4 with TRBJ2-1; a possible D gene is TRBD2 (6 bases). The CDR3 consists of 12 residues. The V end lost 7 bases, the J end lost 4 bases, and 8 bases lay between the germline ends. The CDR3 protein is CASMEGYNEQFF. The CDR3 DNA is TGTGCCAGCATGGAGGGGTACAATGAGCAGTTCTTC.

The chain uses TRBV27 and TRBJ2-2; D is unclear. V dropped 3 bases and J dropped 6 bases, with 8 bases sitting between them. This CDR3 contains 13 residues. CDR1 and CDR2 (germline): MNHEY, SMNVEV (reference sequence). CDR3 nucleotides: TGTGCCAGCAGTTTGGTAGAGGCCGGGGAGCTGTTTTTT. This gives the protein CASSLVEAGELFF.

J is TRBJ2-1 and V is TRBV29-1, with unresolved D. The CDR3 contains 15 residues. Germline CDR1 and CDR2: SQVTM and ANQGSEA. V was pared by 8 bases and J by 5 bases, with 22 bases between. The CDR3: CSSSDIWDDHNEQFF. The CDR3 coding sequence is TGCAGCTCTTCAGACATATGGGATGACCACAATGAGCAGTTCTTC.

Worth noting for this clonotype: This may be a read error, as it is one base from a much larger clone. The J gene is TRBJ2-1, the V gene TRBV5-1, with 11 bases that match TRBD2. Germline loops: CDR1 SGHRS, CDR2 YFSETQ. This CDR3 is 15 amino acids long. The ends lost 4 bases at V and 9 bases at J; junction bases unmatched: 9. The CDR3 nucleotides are TGCGCCAGCAGCCCACTAGCGGGAGTGCCAAGTGAGCAGTTCTTC. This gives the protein CASSPLAGVPSEQFF.

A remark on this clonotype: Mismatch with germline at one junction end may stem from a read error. The CDR3 nucleotides are TGTGCCAGCGGACTTAGCGGGAGGGAGGGTGAGCACTTCTTC. This codes for CASGLSGREGEHFF. J is TRBJ2-1 and V is TRBV12-3 or TRBV12-4; 11 positions agree with TRBD2. CDR3 size: 14 residues.

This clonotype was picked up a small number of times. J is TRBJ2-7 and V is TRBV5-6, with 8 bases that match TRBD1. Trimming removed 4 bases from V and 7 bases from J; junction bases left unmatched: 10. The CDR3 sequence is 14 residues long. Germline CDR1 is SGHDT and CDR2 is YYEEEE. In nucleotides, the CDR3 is TGTGCCAGCAGCGGGGGACAGGCCGGGGAGGAGCAGTACTTC. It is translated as CASSGGQAGEEQYF.

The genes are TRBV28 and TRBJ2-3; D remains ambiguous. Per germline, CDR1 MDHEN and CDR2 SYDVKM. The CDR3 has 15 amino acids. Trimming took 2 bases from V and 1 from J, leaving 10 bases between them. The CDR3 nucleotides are TGTGCCAGCAGTTTACGGAGAATCGGCACAGATACGCAGTATTTT. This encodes CASSLRRIGTDTQYF.

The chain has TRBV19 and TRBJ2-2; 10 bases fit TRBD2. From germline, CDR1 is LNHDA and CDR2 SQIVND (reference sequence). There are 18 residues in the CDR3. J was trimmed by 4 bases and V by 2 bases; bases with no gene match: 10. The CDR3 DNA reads TGTGCCAGTAGTATAAGTTCTAGCGGGAGATTGGGCACCGGGGAGCTGTTTTTT. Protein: CASSISSSGRLGTGELFF.

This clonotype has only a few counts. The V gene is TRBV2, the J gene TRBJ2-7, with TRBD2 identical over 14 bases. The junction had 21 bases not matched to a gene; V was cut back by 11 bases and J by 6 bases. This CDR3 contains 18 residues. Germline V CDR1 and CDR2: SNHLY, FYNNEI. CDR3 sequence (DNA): TGTGCCGTATCACCCTCCCCGGGACTAGCGGGAGCGAGGGGCGAGCAGTACTTC. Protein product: CAVSPSPGLAGARGEQYF. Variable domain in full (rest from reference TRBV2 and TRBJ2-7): EPEVTQTPSHQVTQMGQEVILRCVPISNHLYFYWYRQILGQKVEFLVSFYNNEISEKSEIFDDQFSVERPDGSNFTLKIRSTKLEDSAMYFCAVSPSPGLAGARGEQYFGPGTRLTVT.

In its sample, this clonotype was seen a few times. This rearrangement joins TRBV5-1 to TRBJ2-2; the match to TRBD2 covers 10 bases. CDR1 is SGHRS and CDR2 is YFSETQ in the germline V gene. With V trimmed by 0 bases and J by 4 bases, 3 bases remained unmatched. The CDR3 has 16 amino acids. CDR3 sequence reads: CASSLELAGRTGELFF. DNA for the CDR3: TGCGCCAGCAGCTTGGAACTAGCGGGGCGCACCGGGGAGCTGTTTTTT.

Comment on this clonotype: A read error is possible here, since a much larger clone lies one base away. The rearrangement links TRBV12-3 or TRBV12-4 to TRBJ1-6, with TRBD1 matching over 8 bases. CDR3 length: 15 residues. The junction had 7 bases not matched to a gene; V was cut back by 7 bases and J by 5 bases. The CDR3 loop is CASMVGQGHNSPLHF. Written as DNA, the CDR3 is TGTGCCAGCATGGTTGGACAGGGACATAATTCACCCCTCCACTTT.

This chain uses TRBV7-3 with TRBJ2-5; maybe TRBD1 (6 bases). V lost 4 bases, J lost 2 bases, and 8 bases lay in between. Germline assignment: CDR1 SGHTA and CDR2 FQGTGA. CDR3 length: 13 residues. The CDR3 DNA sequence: TGTGCCAGCAGCTGGGGGCCTCAAGAGACCCAGTACTTC. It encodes CASSWGPQETQYF.

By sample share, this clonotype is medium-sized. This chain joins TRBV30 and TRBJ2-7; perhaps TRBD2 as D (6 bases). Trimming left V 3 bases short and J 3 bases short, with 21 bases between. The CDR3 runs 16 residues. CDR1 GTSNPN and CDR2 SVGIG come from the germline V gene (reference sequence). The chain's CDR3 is CAWSGLTGTSRYEQYF. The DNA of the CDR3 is TGTGCCTGGAGCGGTTTAACCGGGACTTCCCGCTACGAGCAGTACTTC.

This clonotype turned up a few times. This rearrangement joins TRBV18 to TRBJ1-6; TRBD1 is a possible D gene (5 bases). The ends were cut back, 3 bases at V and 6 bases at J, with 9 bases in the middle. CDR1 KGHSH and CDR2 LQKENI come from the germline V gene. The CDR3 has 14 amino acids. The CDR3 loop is CASSPPGTNSPLHF. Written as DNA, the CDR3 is TGTGCCAGCTCACCCCCAGGGACTAATTCACCCCTCCACTTT.